Listed below are T cell receptor beta chains from one sample, sequenced in a study of Ad26.COV2.S vaccination and SARS-CoV-2 variants. Profiled with immunoSEQ multiplex PCR; TCRdb holds only in-frame clones, not every one. This sample has about 480,000 clones, with around 90% found just once. Sequenced here: peripheral blood, sampled in a trial of Ad26.COV2.S vaccine versus placebo. These receptors originate from a person aged 18-65 years who received the Ad26.COV2.S COVID-19 vaccine or a placebo. The CDR3 runs from the conserved cysteine through the conserved F or W. The D gene is left open where the match is weak. Size values are once, few and many counts, or a class for expanded clones, and some rows have none.

CDR3,DNA,V,length,J,size,D
CASSFPGELFF,TGTGCCAGCAGTTTCCCCGGGGAGCTGTTTTTT,TRBV12-3/TRBV12-4,11,TRBJ2-2,once,NA
CASNKGSGETQYF,TGCGCCAGCAATAAGGGTAGCGGGGAGACCCAGTACTTC,TRBV5-1,13,TRBJ2-5,NA,TRBD2
CASSWGLGSNEQYF,TGTGCCAGCAGTTGGGGCCTTGGGTCTAACGAGCAGTACTTC,TRBV6-5,14,TRBJ2-7,NA,NA
CASSLGLGNSPLHF,TGCGCCAGCAGCTTGGGCCTTGGTAATTCACCCCTCCACTTT,TRBV5-1,14,TRBJ1-6,NA,NA
CASSFESDQPQHF,TGTGCCAGCAGTTTCGAGTCGGATCAGCCCCAGCATTTT,TRBV27,13,TRBJ1-5,once,NA
CSVEAGGGETQYF,TGCAGCGTTGAAGCGGGGGGAGGGGAGACCCAGTACTTC,TRBV29-1,13,TRBJ2-5,NA,TRBD2
CASSPRRRRTEAFF,TGTGCCAGCAGCCCCCGCAGAAGGCGTACTGAAGCTTTCTTT,TRBV7-8,14,TRBJ1-1,few,NA
CASSSLDQVGEQYF,TGTGCCAGCAGCTCTCTGGACCAGGTCGGCGAGCAGTACTTC,TRBV7-8,14,TRBJ2-7,NA,NA
CASSLATSGLETQYF,TGCGCCAGCAGCTTGGCGACTAGCGGGTTGGAGACCCAGTACTTC,TRBV5-1,15,TRBJ2-5,NA,TRBD2
CASRTGGSGANVLTF,TGTGCCAGCAGGACTGGTGGCTCTGGGGCCAACGTCCTGACTTTC,TRBV28,15,TRBJ2-6,NA,NA
CASSLGTVSGNTIYF,TGTGCCAGCAGCCTAGGGACGGTCTCTGGAAACACCATATATTTT,TRBV5-6,15,TRBJ1-3,NA,NA
CASSFIGTYEQYF,TGTGCCAGCAGTTTCATAGGTACCTACGAGCAGTACTTC,TRBV28,13,TRBJ2-7,NA,NA
CASSAGTANTGELFF,TGCGCCAGCAGCGCGGGGACAGCGAACACCGGGGAGCTGTTTTTT,TRBV5-1,15,TRBJ2-2,few,NA
CAIGQGLDSPLHF,TGTGCCATCGGACAGGGCCTTGATTCACCCCTCCACTTT,TRBV10-3,13,TRBJ1-6,NA,TRBD1
CASSYSQGNRGAWQPQHF,TGTGCCAGCAGTTACTCGCAAGGGAACAGGGGGGCCTGGCAGCCCCAGCATTTT,TRBV6-2/TRBV6-3,18,TRBJ1-5,NA,TRBD1
CASKGRGTDTQYF,TGTGCCAGTAAGGGCAGGGGCACAGATACGCAGTATTTT,TRBV19,13,TRBJ2-3,NA,NA
CASSYGALYSNQPQHF,TGTGCCAGCAGTTACGGGGCCCTATATAGCAATCAGCCCCAGCATTTT,TRBV6-2/TRBV6-3,16,TRBJ1-5,once,NA
CASSLASGKNQPQHF,TGCGCCAGCAGCTTGGCCTCAGGGAAAAATCAGCCCCAGCATTTT,TRBV5-1,15,TRBJ1-5,few,NA
CASSSQGGSPLHF,TGTGCCAGCTCAAGTCAGGGAGGCTCACCCCTCCACTTT,TRBV18,13,TRBJ1-6,NA,NA
CASSLASHYGYTF,TGTGCCAGCAGTTTAGCCAGCCACTATGGCTACACCTTC,TRBV27,13,TRBJ1-2,NA,NA
CASSPQGPRGQPQHF,TGTGCCAGCTCACCACAGGGGCCGAGGGGGCAGCCCCAGCATTTT,TRBV18,15,TRBJ1-5,NA,NA
CASSFGKKQYF,TGTGCCAGCAGCTTTGGTAAGAAGCAGTACTTC,TRBV5-8,11,TRBJ2-7,few,NA
CAWTGWGTEAFF,TGTGCCTGGACAGGGTGGGGGACTGAAGCTTTCTTT,TRBV30,12,TRBJ1-1,NA,NA
CASSGGLEKNIQYF,TGTGCCAGCAGCGGGGGGCTAGAAAAAAACATTCAGTACTTC,TRBV7-9,14,TRBJ2-4,NA,NA
CASSRKRSSGSGTDTQYF,TGCGCCAGCAGCCGAAAACGGTCAAGCGGGAGTGGAACAGATACGCAGTATTTT,TRBV4-3,18,TRBJ2-3,NA,TRBD2
CASRISTDTQYF,TGTGCCAGTCGAATTAGCACAGATACGCAGTATTTT,TRBV7-9,12,TRBJ2-3,NA,NA
CASSVSGSAYNEQFF,TGTGCCAGCAGCGTCAGCGGGAGTGCTTACAATGAGCAGTTCTTC,TRBV7-7,15,TRBJ2-1,NA,TRBD2
CASRLTGGGLRSFNEKLFF,TGTGCCAGCAGGCTGACAGGGGGCGGTTTGAGATCTTTTAATGAAAAACTGTTTTTT,TRBV27,19,TRBJ1-4,NA,TRBD1
CASSSGRWDEQFF,TGTGCCAGCAGCTCCGGACGGTGGGATGAGCAGTTCTTC,TRBV11-3,13,TRBJ2-1,few,NA
CATSREGLAGERGGELFF,TGTGCCACCAGCAGAGAGGGACTAGCGGGAGAGAGGGGCGGGGAGCTGTTTTTT,TRBV15,18,TRBJ2-2,few,TRBD2
CASSFQNQETQYF,TGTGCCAGCAGCTTTCAGAACCAAGAGACCCAGTACTTC,TRBV11-1,13,TRBJ2-5,NA,NA
CASCDSSYEQYF,TGTGCCAGCTGTGACAGCTCCTACGAGCAGTACTTC,TRBV28,12,TRBJ2-7,NA,NA
CASRGTGAGELFF,TGTGCCAGCAGGGGGACAGGGGCAGGGGAGCTGTTTTTT,TRBV7-9,13,TRBJ2-2,NA,TRBD1
CASSQDQGVRPNYEQYF,TGCGCCAGCAGCCAAGATCAGGGAGTACGGCCCAACTACGAGCAGTACTTC,TRBV4-1,17,TRBJ2-7,NA,NA
CASSTVRTSGSYEQYF,TGTGCCAGCTCCACCGTCAGGACTAGCGGGTCCTACGAGCAGTACTTC,TRBV7-6,16,TRBJ2-7,NA,TRBD2
CATGRPGGEAFF,TGTGCCACCGGGCGACCAGGGGGGGAAGCTTTCTTT,TRBV9,12,TRBJ1-1,NA,TRBD1
CASSGRGRAGANVLTF,TGTGCCAGTAGTGGTCGGGGTCGGGCTGGGGCCAACGTCCTGACTTTC,TRBV19,16,TRBJ2-6,NA,NA
CASSRLAGDTGELFF,TGTGCCAGCAGCAGACTAGCGGGGGACACCGGGGAGCTGTTTTTT,TRBV2,15,TRBJ2-2,NA,TRBD2